Below are 24 T cell receptor beta chains sequenced from a single sample in a study of CD8 T cells in Susac syndrome. RNA in amounts of about 0.5 to 1 ug was reverse transcribed with random hexamers. From the immunoSEQ multiplex PCR reads, TCRdb called clonotypes with MiXCR, one entry per CDR3 protein. Of roughly 200,000 distinct CDR3 sequences in the sample, roughly 95% were seen once. Sequences were obtained from CD4+ T cells from PBMCs. These receptors were obtained from a human donor in good health.

J is TRBJ2-3 and V is TRBV29-1; D remains unclear. The CDR3 sequence is 13 residues long. V gave up 7 bases and J gave up 0 bases, with 11 bases separating them. Germline V gene sequence: CDR1 SQVTM, CDR2 ANQGSEA. CDR3 DNA sequence: TGCAGCGCAACGGATGTTAGCACAGATACGCAGTATTTT. Amino acids: CSATDVSTDTQYF.

This clonotype was found once. This chain joins TRBV9 and TRBJ1-3, with unresolved D. V was shortened by 0 bases and J by 0 bases, with 7 bases between the two germline ends. The CDR3 covers 15 residues. Germline CDR1 is SGDLS and CDR2 is YYNGEE. The CDR3 sequence is CASSVGGYSGNTIYF. For the CDR3, the DNA is TGTGCCAGCAGCGTAGGAGGCTACTCTGGAAACACCATATATTTT.

The chain employs TRBV19 and TRBJ1-2; maybe TRBD1 (5 bases). This CDR3 is 15 amino acids long. The germline V gene encodes CDR1 LNHDA and CDR2 SQIVND (reference sequence). Trimming stripped 3 bases from V and 4 bases from J, with 15 bases between. CDR3 sequence (DNA): TGTGCCAGTAGTATCGCGCAGGACATATTCTATGGCTACACCTTC. Translated: CASSIAQDIFYGYTF.

This rearrangement joins TRBV29-1 to TRBJ1-1, with 10 nucleotides matching TRBD1. This CDR3 has 13 amino acids. V lost 6 bases, J lost 10 bases, and 11 bases stayed unmatched. CDR1 and CDR2 (germline): SQVTM, ANQGSEA. The CDR3 region has the DNA TGCAGCGTCACCAATCTTAGGACAGGGGGAGCTTTCTTT. Encoded protein: CSVTNLRTGGAFF.

J is TRBJ2-3 and V is TRBV20-1, with TRBD2 matching over 11 bases. Germline CDR1 reads DFQATT; CDR2 reads SNEGSKA (reference sequence). The V gene end was trimmed by 5 bases and the J gene end by 0 bases; junction bases not matched to a gene: 19. CDR3 length: 20 residues. This chain's CDR3 is CSAPATSGDRSGSSTDTQYF. The CDR3 DNA is TGCAGTGCTCCAGCGACTAGCGGGGACCGTTCAGGTTCGAGCACAGATACGCAGTATTTT.

This chain uses TRBV10-2 with TRBJ2-1; 13 bases fit TRBD2. Germline lookup yields CDR1 WSHSY and CDR2 SAAADI. V trimming: 9 bases; J trimming: 7 bases; junction bases outside the gene matches: 9. The CDR3 contains 15 residues. The CDR3, as DNA: TGCGCCAGTGCCGGGACTAGCGGGGCGGGGAATGAGCAGTTCTTC. This gives the protein CASAGTSGAGNEQFF.

The chain employs TRBV7-2 and TRBJ1-6; D is ambiguous. The CDR3 spans 13 residues. V gave up 4 bases and J gave up 7 bases, with 8 bases separating them. Germline lookup yields CDR1 SGHTA and CDR2 FQGNSA. Written as DNA, the CDR3 is TGTGCCAGCAGCTCGGGTCCCAATTCACCCCTCCACTTT. Its protein is CASSSGPNSPLHF.

The gene calls are TRBV7-9 and TRBJ1-1, with D uncertain. Germline V gives CDR1 SEHNR, CDR2 FQNEAQ (reference sequence). Trimming removed 3 bases from V and 1 base from J, with 3 bases in between. This CDR3 region has 12 residues. CDR3 residues: CASSLKNTEAFF. The CDR3 nucleotides read TGTGCCAGCAGCTTGAAGAACACTGAAGCTTTCTTT.

This chain links TRBV3-1 with TRBJ2-5, with D possibly being TRBD1 (6 bases). Per germline, CDR1 LGHDT and CDR2 YNNKEL (reference sequence). V lost 2 bases and J lost 5, with 6 bases in between. The CDR3 has 12 amino acids. The CDR3 sequence is CASSQRGETQYF. CDR3 DNA: TGTGCCAGCAGCCAAAGGGGGGAGACCCAGTACTTC.

The CDR3 loop reads CASSLGDSWSGNEQFF. The CDR3 nucleotides are TGTGCCAGCAGCTTAGGGGACAGCTGGTCCGGCAATGAGCAGTTCTTC. V gene TRBV11-2 combines with J gene TRBJ2-1, with 7 bases lining up with TRBD1. Germline trimming cut 1 base from V and 6 bases from J; bases unmatched to any gene: 9. Germline V gene lookup returns CDR1 SGHAT and CDR2 FQNNGV. The CDR3 contains 16 residues.

The chain is built from TRBV5-1 and TRBJ2-1, with D possibly TRBD2 on 6 matching bases. Trimming left V 4 bases short and J 6 bases short, with 11 bases between. CDR3 length: 13 residues. Germline V gene data show CDR1 as SGHRS and CDR2 as YFSETQ. CDR3 in amino acids: CASSPGLRNEQFF. DNA for the CDR3: TGCGCCAGCAGCCCGGGACTCCGCAATGAGCAGTTCTTC.

The chain carries TRBV4-3 and TRBJ1-5; no clear D. Per the germline V gene, CDR1 is LGHNA and CDR2 is YSLEER. CDR3 length: 13 residues. The V end lost 4 bases, the J end lost 6 bases, and 10 bases lay between the germline ends. The CDR3 region is CASSPGERQPQHF. CDR3 DNA: TGCGCCAGCAGCCCCGGGGAGCGTCAGCCCCAGCATTTT.

The gene calls are TRBV5-4 and TRBJ2-3; 7 nucleotides agree with TRBD1. Germline V lookup: CDR1 SGHNT, CDR2 YYREEE (reference sequence). CDR3 length: 16 residues. Trimming cost V 4 bases and J 2 bases; bases outside gene matches: 10. The CDR3 DNA sequence: TGTGCCAGCAGCCGGGGACAGAAGATACTCACAGATACGCAGTATTTT. Residues: CASSRGQKILTDTQYF.

The chain joins TRBV3-1 to TRBJ1-1, with D possibly being TRBD1 (5 bases). Between the trimmed V and J ends, which lost 4 bases and 6 bases, there was a span of 15 bases. CDR3 length equals 14 residues. The germline V gene encodes CDR1 LGHDT and CDR2 YNNKEL (reference sequence). Here the CDR3 DNA reads TGTGCCAGCAGCCTGGGACGGGGAGATTCTGAAGCTTTCTTT. It yields the protein CASSLGRGDSEAFF.

This sequence joins TRBV15 and TRBJ1-1; D is possibly TRBD1 (6 bases). The length of the CDR3 is 17 residues. Per the germline V gene, CDR1 is LNHNV and CDR2 is YYDKDF (reference sequence). V lost 1 base and J 9 bases, leaving 24 bases between the germline ends. The CDR3 DNA reads TGTGCCACCAGCAGAGGACTGGGGCGCGTCGGGGGGCCCAAAGCTTTCTTT. As protein: CATSRGLGRVGGPKAFF. The variable domain in full, with the rest retrieved from reference TRBV15 and TRBJ1-1, is DAMVIQNPRYQVTQFGKPVTLSCSQTLNHNVMYWYQQKSSQAPKLLFHYYDKDFNNEADTPDNFQSRRPNTSFCFLDIRSPGLGDTAMYLCATSRGLGRVGGPKAFFGQGTRLTVV.

The chain uses TRBV5-1 and TRBJ2-1; no firm D call. The CDR3 loop spans 15 amino acids. V lost 6 bases and J lost 5, with 18 bases in between. Per the germline V gene, CDR1 is SGHRS and CDR2 is YFSETQ. Here the CDR3 DNA reads TGCGCCAGCACCTCCGCTCGGCCGGCGAACAATGAGCAGTTCTTC. Amino acid sequence: CASTSARPANNEQFF.

This clonotype was recorded only once. The chain has TRBV24-1 and TRBJ1-3; D might be TRBD1 (5 bases). The CDR3 totals 16 residues. CDR1 is KGHDR and CDR2 is SFDVKD in the germline V gene. V was clipped by 2 bases and J by 0 bases, with 10 bases between them. In DNA form, the CDR3 reads TGTGCCACCAGTGATTCCGGTAGGGGCTCTGGAAACACCATATATTTT. This codes for CATSDSGRGSGNTIYF.

The chain uses TRBV30 and TRBJ1-5; no clear D. Germline lookup yields CDR1 GTSNPN and CDR2 SVGIG (reference sequence). The CDR3 spans 13 residues. Between the trimmed V and J ends, which lost 0 bases and 5 bases, there was a span of 8 bases. In nucleotides, the CDR3 is TGTGCCTGGAGTGTACATTCAGATCAGCCCCAGCATTTT. Protein: CAWSVHSDQPQHF.

The V gene is TRBV5-4, the J gene TRBJ2-1, with D perhaps matching TRBD2 (6 bases). The germline gives CDR1 SGHNT, CDR2 YYREEE (reference sequence). V shed 5 bases and J shed 7 bases, with 13 bases lying between them. This CDR3 is 13 amino acids long. Here the CDR3 reads CASRPGRGNEQFF. Here the CDR3 DNA reads TGTGCCAGCAGACCGGGCCGGGGGAATGAGCAGTTCTTC.

This clonotype was seen a single time. The chain links TRBV29-1 to TRBJ2-7, with D uncertain. V was trimmed by 4 bases and J by 0 bases, leaving 13 bases between them. The length of the CDR3 is 14 residues. Germline lookup yields CDR1 SQVTM and CDR2 ANQGSEA. The CDR3 is CSVVLPASSYEQYF. The CDR3 region has the DNA TGCAGCGTTGTTCTGCCTGCATCCTCCTACGAGCAGTACTTC.

The J gene is TRBJ2-5, the V gene TRBV12-3 or TRBV12-4; D tentatively reads TRBD1 or TRBD2 (5 bases each). CDR3 length equals 13 residues. V lost 8 bases to trimming and J lost 5 bases, with 15 bases between them. The CDR3 DNA is TGTGCCAGCGGTCTCGGGGCTCGGGAGACCCAGTACTTC. Its protein product is CASGLGARETQYF.

The genes are TRBV20-1 and TRBJ2-7; 7 bases line up with TRBD1. Germline V lookup: CDR1 DFQATT, CDR2 SNEGSKA (reference sequence). The trim removed 3 bases at V and 3 bases at J, leaving 2 bases unmatched. The length of the CDR3 is 12 residues. The CDR3 DNA follows: TGCAGTGCTAGGGACAGGAGCTACGAGCAGTACTTC. Translated: CSARDRSYEQYF.

V usage is TRBV28 and J usage is TRBJ1-5; weak D call: TRBD1 (6 bases). With 6 bases removed from V and 0 bases from J, the gap between germline ends came to 18 bases. The CDR3 extends over 17 amino acids. CDR1 MDHEN and CDR2 SYDVKM come from the germline V gene. This CDR3 is CASSRRWDIHSNQPQHF. The CDR3 coding sequence is TGTGCCAGCAGCCGAAGATGGGACATTCATAGCAATCAGCCCCAGCATTTT. Variable domain in full (rest from reference TRBV28 and TRBJ1-5): DVKVTQSSRYLVKRTGEKVFLECVQDMDHENMFWYRQDPGLGLRLIYFSYDVKMKEKGDIPEGYSVSREKKERFSLILESASTNQTSMYLCASSRRWDIHSNQPQHFGDGTRLSIL.

This chain links TRBV9 with TRBJ2-3; 11 nucleotides match TRBD2. V was pared by 3 bases and J by 4 bases, with 7 bases of the junction left unmatched. The CDR3 sequence is 16 residues long. CDR1 SGDLS and CDR2 YYNGEE come from the germline V gene. The chain's CDR3 is CASSGLLAGGPDTQYF. CDR3 bases: TGTGCCAGCAGCGGACTGCTAGCGGGGGGACCAGATACGCAGTATTTT.